This TCR beta chain was observed in a study of T cell responses to AZD1222 COVID-19 vaccine. Trimming stripped 0 bases from V and 6 bases from J, with 12 bases between. The CDR3 sequence is 14 residues long. Germline V gene sequence: CDR1 SGHRS, CDR2 YFSETQ. Study-wide points: Two doses of AZD1222 preceded a rise in Spike-specific TCR breadth and depth. Mapped onto spike, vaccine-associated CD4 TCRs spanned it and were dominant at 160-218 and 743-854.

Sequencing was performed with immunoSEQ multiplex PCR; in TCRdb, only in-frame clones are kept and a portion is missing. The sample comprises roughly 200,000 clones, 80% to 95% of which are singletons, and 1.5% to 2% rests with the top ten. A remark on this clone: Its specificity is not known.

The chain is built from TRBV5-1 and TRBJ1-2; tentative D call: TRBD1 (6 bases). The sequences come from peripheral blood, collected 28 days after the second AZD1222 dose. The source is an adult who received the AZD1222 COVID-19 vaccine. This chain's CDR3 is CASSLDGGQNGYTF. CDR3 nucleotides: TGCGCCAGCAGCTTGGACGGGGGGCAGAATGGCTACACCTTC.